This TCR beta chain was captured in a study of cytomegalovirus exposure and HLA in healthy donors. CDR3 length: 14 amino acids. V lost 5 bases and J lost 4; bases outside the gene matches: 5. The germline gives CDR1 MNHEY, CDR2 SVGAGI. A remark on this clone: Antigen unknown.

Notes on the study in general: Some V segments, including TRBV6-2 and TRBV6-3, were excluded as indistinguishable. Clonal expansion was found to be greater in HLA-associated TCR beta chains than in equally common others in a later analysis.

Both 60 Vbeta primers and 13 Jbeta primers went into the PCR. Only in-frame clones appear in the TCRdb table, and some are missing; sequencing was by immunoSEQ multiplex PCR. Here the sample spans over 150,000 clones, approximately 84% being singletons. The material sequenced was PBMCs. This TCR was recovered from a girl between 5 and 17 years old in good health and CMV-seropositive. This rearrangement joins TRBV6-5 to TRBJ1-5; 7 positions match TRBD1. The CDR3 DNA reads TGTGCCAGCAGTCAATACAGGGGAAATCAGCCCCAGCATTTT. Protein sequence: CASSQYRGNQPQHF.